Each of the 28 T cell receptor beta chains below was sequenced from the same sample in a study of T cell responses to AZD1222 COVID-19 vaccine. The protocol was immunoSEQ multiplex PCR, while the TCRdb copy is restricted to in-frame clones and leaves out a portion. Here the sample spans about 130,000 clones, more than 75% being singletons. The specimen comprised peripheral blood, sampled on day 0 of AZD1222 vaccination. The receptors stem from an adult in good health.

The CDR3 is CASSLSGTHSYEQYF. In DNA, the CDR3 is TGTGCCAGCAGTCTATCCGGGACACACTCCTACGAGCAGTACTTC. The chain recombines TRBV28 with TRBJ2-7, with D possibly matching TRBD1 (6 bases). V was cut by 5 bases and J by 0 bases, with 14 bases left in between. The CDR3 is made up of 15 amino acids. Germline V gene data show CDR1 as MDHEN and CDR2 as SYDVKM.

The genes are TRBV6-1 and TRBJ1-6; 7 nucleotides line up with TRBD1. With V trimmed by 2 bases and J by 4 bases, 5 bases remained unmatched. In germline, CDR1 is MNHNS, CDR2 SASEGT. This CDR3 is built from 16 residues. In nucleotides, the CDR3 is TGTGCCAGCAGTGAATATGGCAGGGGGTATAATTCACCCCTCCACTTT. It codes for CASSEYGRGYNSPLHF.

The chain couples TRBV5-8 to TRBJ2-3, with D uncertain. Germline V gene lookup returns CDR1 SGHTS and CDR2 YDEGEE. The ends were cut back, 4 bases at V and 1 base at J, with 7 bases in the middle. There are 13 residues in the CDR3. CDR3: CASSHGRTDTQYF. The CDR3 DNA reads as TGTGCCAGCAGCCACGGACGCACAGATACGCAGTATTTT. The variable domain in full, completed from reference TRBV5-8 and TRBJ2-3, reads EAGVTQSPTHLIKTRGQQATLRCSPISGHTSVYWYQQALGLGLQFLLWYDEGEERNRGNFPPRFSGRQFPNYSSELNVNALELEDSALYLCASSHGRTDTQYFGPGTRLTVL.

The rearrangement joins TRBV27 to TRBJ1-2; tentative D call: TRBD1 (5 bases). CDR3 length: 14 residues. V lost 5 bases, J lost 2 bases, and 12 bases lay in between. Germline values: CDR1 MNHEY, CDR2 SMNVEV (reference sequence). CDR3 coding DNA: TGTGCCAGCAGTCCCTCCGGGGGGAACTATGGCTACACCTTC. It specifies CASSPSGGNYGYTF.

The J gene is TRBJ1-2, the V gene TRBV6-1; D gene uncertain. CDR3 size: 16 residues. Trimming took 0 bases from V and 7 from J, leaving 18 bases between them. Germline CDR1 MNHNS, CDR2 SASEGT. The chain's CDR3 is CASSEAIVASPFGYTF. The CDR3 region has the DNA TGTGCCAGCAGTGAAGCGATCGTGGCATCCCCTTTTGGCTACACCTTC.

The CDR3 loop is CASSLTDLTEAFF. CDR3 coding DNA: TGTGCCAGCAGCTTAACAGACTTGACTGAAGCTTTCTTT. This chain connects TRBV7-3 to TRBJ1-1, with D hard to call. Trimming took off 0 bases at V and 5 bases at J, with 7 bases between the two ends. Germline V gene sequence: CDR1 SGHTA, CDR2 FQGTGA. The CDR3 has 13 residues.

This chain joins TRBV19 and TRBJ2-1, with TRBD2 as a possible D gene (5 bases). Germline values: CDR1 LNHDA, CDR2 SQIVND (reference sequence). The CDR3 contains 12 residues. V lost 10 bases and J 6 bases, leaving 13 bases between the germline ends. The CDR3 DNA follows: TGTGCCACCAAGGTGAGGGCCAATGAGCAGTTCTTC. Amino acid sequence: CATKVRANEQFF.

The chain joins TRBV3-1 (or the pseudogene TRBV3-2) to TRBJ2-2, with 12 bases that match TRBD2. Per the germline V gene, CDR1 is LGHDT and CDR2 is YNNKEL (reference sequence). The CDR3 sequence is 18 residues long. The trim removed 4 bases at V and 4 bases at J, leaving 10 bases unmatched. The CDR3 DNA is TGTGCCAGCAGCCCCCCTAGCGGGGGGGCCAGTCGCACCGGGGAGCTGTTTTTT. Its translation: CASSPPSGGASRTGELFF.

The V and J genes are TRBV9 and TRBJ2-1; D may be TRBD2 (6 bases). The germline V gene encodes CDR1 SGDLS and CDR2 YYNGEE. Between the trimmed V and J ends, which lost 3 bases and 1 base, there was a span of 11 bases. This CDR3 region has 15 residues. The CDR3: CASSAGGKSYNEQFF. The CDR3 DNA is TGTGCCAGCAGCGCCGGAGGGAAATCCTACAATGAGCAGTTCTTC.

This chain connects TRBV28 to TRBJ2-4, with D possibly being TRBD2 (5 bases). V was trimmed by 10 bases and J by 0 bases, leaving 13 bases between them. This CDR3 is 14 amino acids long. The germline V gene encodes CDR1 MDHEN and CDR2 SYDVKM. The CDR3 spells CATQAGGAKNIQYF. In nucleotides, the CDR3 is TGTGCCACCCAGGCAGGAGGAGCCAAAAACATTCAGTACTTC.

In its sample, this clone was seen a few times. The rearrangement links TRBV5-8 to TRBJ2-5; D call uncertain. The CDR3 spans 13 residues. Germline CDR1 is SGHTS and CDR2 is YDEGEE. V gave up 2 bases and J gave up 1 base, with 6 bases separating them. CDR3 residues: CASSFTAQETQYF. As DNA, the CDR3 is TGTGCCAGCAGCTTCACAGCCCAAGAGACCCAGTACTTC. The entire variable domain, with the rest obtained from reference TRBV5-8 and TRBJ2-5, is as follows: EAGVTQSPTHLIKTRGQQATLRCSPISGHTSVYWYQQALGLGLQFLLWYDEGEERNRGNFPPRFSGRQFPNYSSELNVNALELEDSALYLCASSFTAQETQYFGPGTRLLVL.

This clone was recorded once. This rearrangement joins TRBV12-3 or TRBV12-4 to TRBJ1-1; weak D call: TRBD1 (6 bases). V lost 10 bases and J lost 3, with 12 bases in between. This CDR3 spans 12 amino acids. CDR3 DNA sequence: TGTGCCACCACGGGGGGCTACACTGAAGCTTTCTTT. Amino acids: CATTGGYTEAFF.

The CDR3 spells CASSSGTGTLNSPLHF. The CDR3 DNA follows: TGTGCCAGCAGCTCTGGAACAGGGACTTTGAATTCACCCCTCCACTTT. The chain carries TRBV5-8 and TRBJ1-6, with a weak D call TRBD1 (6 bases). Germline CDR1 and CDR2: SGHTS and YDEGEE. The CDR3 totals 16 residues. V was pared by 3 bases and J by 7 bases, with 17 bases between.

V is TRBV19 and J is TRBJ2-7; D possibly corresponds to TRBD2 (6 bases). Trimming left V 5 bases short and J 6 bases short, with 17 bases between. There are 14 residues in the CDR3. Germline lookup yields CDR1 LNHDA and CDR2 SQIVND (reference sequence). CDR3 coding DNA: TGTGCCAGTAGTCTACCGGGCCGGGGGAGCGAGCAGTACTTC. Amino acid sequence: CASSLPGRGSEQYF.

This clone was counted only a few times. CDR3 nucleotides: TGTGCCAGCAGCCTCCTCGGACAGGGCTTGAACACTGAAGCTTTCTTT. Its protein is CASSLLGQGLNTEAFF. The V call is TRBV7-2, the J call TRBJ1-1; 8 bases are a match to TRBD1. V shed 5 bases, J shed 0 bases, and the junction held 8 bases outside the gene matches. The germline CDR1 and CDR2 sequences are SGHTA and FQGNSA. CDR3 length: 16 amino acids.

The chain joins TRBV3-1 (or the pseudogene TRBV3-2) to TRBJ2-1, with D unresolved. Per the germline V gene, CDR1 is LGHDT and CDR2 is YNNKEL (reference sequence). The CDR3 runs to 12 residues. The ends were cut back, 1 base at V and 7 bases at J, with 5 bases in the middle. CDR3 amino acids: CASSQGANEQFF. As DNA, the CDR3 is TGTGCCAGCAGCCAAGGGGCTAATGAGCAGTTCTTC.

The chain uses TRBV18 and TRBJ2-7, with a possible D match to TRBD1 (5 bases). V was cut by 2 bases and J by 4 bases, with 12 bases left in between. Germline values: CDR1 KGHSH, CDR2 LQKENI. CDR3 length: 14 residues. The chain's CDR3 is CASSPSRVGYEQYF. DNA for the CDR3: TGTGCCAGCTCACCATCCAGGGTGGGTTACGAGCAGTACTTC.

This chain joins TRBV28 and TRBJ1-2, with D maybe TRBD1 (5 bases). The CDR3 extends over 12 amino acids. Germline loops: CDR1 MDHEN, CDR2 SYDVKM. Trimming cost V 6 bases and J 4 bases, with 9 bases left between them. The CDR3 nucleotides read TGTGCCAGCAGAGGGGAAGTCTATGGCTACACCTTC. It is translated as CASRGEVYGYTF.

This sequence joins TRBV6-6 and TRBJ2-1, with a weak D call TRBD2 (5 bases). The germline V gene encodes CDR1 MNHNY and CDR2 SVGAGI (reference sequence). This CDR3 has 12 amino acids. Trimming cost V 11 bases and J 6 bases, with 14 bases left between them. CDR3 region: CACRSGVNEQFF. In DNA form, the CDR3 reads TGTGCCTGCCGGTCCGGGGTCAATGAGCAGTTCTTC.

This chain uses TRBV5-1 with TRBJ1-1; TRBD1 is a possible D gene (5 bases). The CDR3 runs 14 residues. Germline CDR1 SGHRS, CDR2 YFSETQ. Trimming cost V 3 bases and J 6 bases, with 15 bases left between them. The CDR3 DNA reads TGCGCCAGCAGCTCCGGGACCTTTAATTCTGAAGCTTTCTTT. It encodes CASSSGTFNSEAFF.

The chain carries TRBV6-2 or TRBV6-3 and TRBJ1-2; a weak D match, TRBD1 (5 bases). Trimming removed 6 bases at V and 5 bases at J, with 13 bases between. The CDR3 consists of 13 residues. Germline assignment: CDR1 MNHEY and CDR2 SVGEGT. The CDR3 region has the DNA TGTGCCAGCAGCCCAAGCGACAGTTATGGCTACACCTTC. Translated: CASSPSDSYGYTF.

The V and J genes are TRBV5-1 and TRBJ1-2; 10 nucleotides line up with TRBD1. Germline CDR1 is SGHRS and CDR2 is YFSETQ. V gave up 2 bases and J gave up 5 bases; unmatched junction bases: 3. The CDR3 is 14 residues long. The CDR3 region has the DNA TGCGCCAGCAGCTTCGGGGACAGGGGATATGGCTACACCTTC. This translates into CASSFGDRGYGYTF.

The CDR3 is CASSRGSLNTEAFF. The CDR3 DNA reads TGTGCCAGCAGCAGGGGGTCCTTGAACACTGAAGCTTTCTTT. The V and J genes are TRBV2 and TRBJ1-1; TRBD1 agrees at 7 bases. With 6 bases clipped from V and 0 bases from J, the junction kept 4 bases outside the gene matches. The CDR3 is 14 amino acids. Germline V gene data show CDR1 as SNHLY and CDR2 as FYNNEI.

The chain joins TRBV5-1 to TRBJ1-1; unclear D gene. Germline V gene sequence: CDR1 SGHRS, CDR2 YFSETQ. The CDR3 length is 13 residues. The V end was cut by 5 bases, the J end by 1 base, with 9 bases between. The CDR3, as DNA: TGCGCCAGCAGAAGTCCCGGGAACACTGAAGCTTTCTTT. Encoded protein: CASRSPGNTEAFF. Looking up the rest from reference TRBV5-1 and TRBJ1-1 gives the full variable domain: KAGVTQTPRYLIKTRGQQVTLSCSPISGHRSVSWYQQTPGQGLQFLFEYFSETQRNKGNFPGRFSGRQFSNSRSEMNVSTLELGDSALYLCASRSPGNTEAFFGQGTRLTVV.

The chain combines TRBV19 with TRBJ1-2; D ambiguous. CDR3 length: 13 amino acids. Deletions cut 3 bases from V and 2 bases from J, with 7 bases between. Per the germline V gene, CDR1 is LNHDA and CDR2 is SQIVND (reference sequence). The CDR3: CASSMEGNYGYTF. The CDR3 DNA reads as TGTGCCAGTAGTATGGAGGGAAACTATGGCTACACCTTC.

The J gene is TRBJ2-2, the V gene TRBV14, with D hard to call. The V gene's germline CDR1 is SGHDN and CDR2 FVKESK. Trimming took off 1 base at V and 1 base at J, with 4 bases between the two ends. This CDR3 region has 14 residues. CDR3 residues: CASSQVWNTGELFF. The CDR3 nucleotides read TGTGCCAGCAGCCAAGTTTGGAACACCGGGGAGCTGTTTTTT. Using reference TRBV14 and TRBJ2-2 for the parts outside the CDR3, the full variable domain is EAGVTQFPSHSVIEKGQTVTLRCDPISGHDNLYWYRRVMGKEIKFLLHFVKESKQDESGMPNNRFLAERTGGTYSTLKVQPAELEDSGVYFCASSQVWNTGELFFGEGSRLTVL.

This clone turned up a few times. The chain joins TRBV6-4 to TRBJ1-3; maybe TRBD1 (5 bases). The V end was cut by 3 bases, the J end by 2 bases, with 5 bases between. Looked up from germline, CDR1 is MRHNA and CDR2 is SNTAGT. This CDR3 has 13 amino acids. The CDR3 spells CASSEGAGNTIYF. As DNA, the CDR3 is TGTGCCAGCAGTGAGGGGGCTGGAAACACCATATATTTT.

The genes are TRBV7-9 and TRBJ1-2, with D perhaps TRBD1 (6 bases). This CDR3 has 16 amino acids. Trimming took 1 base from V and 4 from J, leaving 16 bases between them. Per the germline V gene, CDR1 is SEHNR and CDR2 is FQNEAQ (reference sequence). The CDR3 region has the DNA TGTGCCAGCAGCTTAGTGCTCGGGGGCGCAACCTATGGCTACACCTTC. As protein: CASSLVLGGATYGYTF.